This T cell receptor beta chain comes out of a study of T cells of healthy individuals. MiXCR, run by TCRdb on the 5' RACE reads, gives a single entry per CDR3 protein. Here the sample spans around 40,000 distinct CDR3 sequences, 4.5% being singletons. This clonotype was detected ten times or more. One end of the junction is discordant with germline, which a read error may explain. This CDR3 comprises 11 residues. Per the germline V gene, CDR1 is SQVTM and CDR2 is ANQGSEA. The clonotype comes from a human donor in good health. The rearrangement uses TRBV29-1 and TRBJ1-1, with D hard to call. The CDR3 here is CSVKENTEAFF. CDR3 nucleotide sequence: TGCAGCGTTAAAGAGAACACTGAAGCTTTCTTT. The variable domain in full, completed from reference TRBV29-1 and TRBJ1-1, reads SAVISQKPSRDICQRGTSLTIQCQVDSQVTMMFWYRQQPGQSLTLIATANQGSEATYESGFVIDKFPISRPNLTFSTLTVSNMSPEDSSIYLCSVKENTEAFFGQGTRLTVV.